This T cell receptor (beta chain) was profiled in a study of cytotoxic CD8 clonotypes in ibrutinib-treated CLL. Across the study: A mean of about 240,000 productive templates and more than 75,000 productive rearrangements was obtained per sample. Findings of the study overall: Sampling of sustained-remission and progressing patients occurred at differing times.

This clone is medium-sized by share. Its antigen is unknown. The same CDR3 also results from other DNA sequences found in this sample. Profiled with immunoSEQ multiplex PCR; TCRdb holds only in-frame clones, not every one. The sample lists 35,000 to 45,000 clones; 70% to 75% were seen once. Between the trimmed V and J ends, which lost 0 bases and 4 bases, there was a span of 10 bases. Looked up from germline, CDR1 is SEHNR and CDR2 is FQNEAQ (reference sequence). The CDR3 loop spans 14 amino acids. This sequence originates from a human donor with chronic lymphocytic leukemia. This material consisted of PBMCs, taken at disease progression, from a patient treated with ibrutinib. The rearrangement uses TRBV7-9 and TRBJ2-7, with D perhaps matching TRBD1 (5 bases). CDR3 nucleotides: TGTGCCAGCAGCTTAGCAGGGGTAGATTACGAGCAGTACTTC. Protein product: CASSLAGVDYEQYF. The variable domain in full, with the rest retrieved from reference TRBV7-9 and TRBJ2-7, is DTGVSQNPRHKITKRGQNVTFRCDPISEHNRLYWYRQTLGQGPEFLTYFQNEAQLEKSRLLSDRFSAERPKGSFSTLEIQRTEQGDSAMYLCASSLAGVDYEQYFGPGTRLTVT.